This T cell receptor (beta chain) was captured by sequencing in a study of CD8+CD57+ T cells in acquired aplastic anemia. Study-wide background: The study obtained an average of roughly 3 ug of DNA from sorted CD4+ and CD8+ cells.

Study-wide results and caveats: Researchers report that around 29 CD8+ CDR3 sequences appeared in both patients and controls.

All sequencing subjects had displayed CD8+CD57+ cell expansion on flow cytometry. All participating patients were living with severe acquired aplastic anemia. All patients were therapy-naive when blood was sampled. Profiling that covered TCR beta VDJ and CDR3 relied on genomic DNA as its template. TCRdb redid the calling of the reads with MiXCR, one entry per CDR3 protein. This table holds roughly 290,000 distinct CDR3 sequences, 45% to 65% found once. Germline loops: CDR1 MNHEY, CDR2 SMNVEV (reference sequence). The V end was cut by 1 base, the J end by 3 bases, with 16 bases between. The CDR3 is 17 amino acids. To note about this clonotype: Its antigen remains unidentified.

The receptor was derived from a human donor with aplastic anemia. The specimen was sorted CD4+, CD8+, or CD8+CD57+ T cells (not recorded which) from PBMCs. The V call is TRBV27, the J call TRBJ1-5, with a weak D call TRBD1 (6 bases). In DNA form, the CDR3 reads TGTGCCAGCAGTTTATACGGACAGTCGGAATACAATCAGCCCCAGCATTTT. Translated: CASSLYGQSEYNQPQHF.